This passage covers 29 T cell receptor beta chains from one sample sequenced in a study of OX40 agonist ivuxolimab in advanced cancers. Only in-frame clones appear in the TCRdb table, and some are missing; sequencing was by immunoSEQ multiplex PCR. The sample carries about 75,000 clones, 90% recorded once. The specimen was CD4+ or CD8+ T cells sorted from blood, collected in a trial of the OX40 agonist ivuxolimab. Source of these receptors: an adult with an advanced solid tumor such as melanoma, head and neck, liver or kidney cancer.

The chain links TRBV29-1 to TRBJ2-2; D uncertain. Per germline, CDR1 SQVTM and CDR2 ANQGSEA. V was pared by 3 bases and J by 7 bases, with 9 bases between. The CDR3 consists of 12 residues. The CDR3 is CSVEVSLGELFF. Here the CDR3 DNA reads TGCAGCGTTGAGGTGTCTCTCGGGGAGCTGTTTTTT.

V gene TRBV19 combines with J gene TRBJ2-5, with unresolved D. Trimming stripped 2 bases from V and 3 bases from J, with 10 bases between. The germline V gene has CDR1 LNHDA and CDR2 SQIVND (reference sequence). The CDR3 is made up of 14 amino acids. CDR3 bases: TGTGCCAGTAGTATACGGCAGTCCAAAGAGACCCAGTACTTC. This translates into CASSIRQSKETQYF.

The rearrangement joins TRBV5-5 to TRBJ1-5; D possibly corresponds to TRBD1 (6 bases). The germline V gene has CDR1 SGHKS and CDR2 YYEKEE (reference sequence). V shed 0 bases and J shed 4 bases, with 8 bases lying between them. The CDR3 is made up of 14 amino acids. The CDR3: CASSLEDRNQPQHF. Written as DNA, the CDR3 is TGTGCCAGCAGCTTGGAGGACAGAAATCAGCCCCAGCATTTT.

The DNA of the CDR3 is TGTGCCTGGACGACAACGGGGGATTCACCCCTCCACTTT. Translating it yields CAWTTTGDSPLHF. The rearrangement uses TRBV30 and TRBJ1-6, with D perhaps matching TRBD1 (5 bases). The germline gives CDR1 GTSNPN, CDR2 SVGIG (reference sequence). The length of the CDR3 is 13 residues. The V gene lost 4 bases and the J gene lost 8 bases, with 12 bases spanning the gap.

The genes are TRBV9 and TRBJ1-6; no clear D gene. Looked up from germline, CDR1 is SGDLS and CDR2 is YYNGEE. Between the trimmed V and J ends, which lost 4 bases and 7 bases, there was a span of 6 bases. The CDR3 contains 12 residues. The DNA of the CDR3 is TGTGCCAGCAGCCGGGCAAATTCACCCCTCCACTTT. It codes for CASSRANSPLHF.

The chain uses TRBV29-1 and TRBJ1-2; D gene uncertain. Germline CDR1 and CDR2: SQVTM and ANQGSEA. This CDR3 is 11 amino acids long. V lost 1 base, J lost 8 bases, and 8 bases lay in between. The CDR3 spells CSVEGEGGYTF. In DNA, the CDR3 is TGCAGCGTTGAAGGGGAAGGCGGCTACACCTTC.

The chain combines TRBV7-2 with TRBJ2-5; perhaps D is TRBD1 or TRBD2 (5 bases each). CDR3 length: 15 amino acids. Per the germline V gene, CDR1 is SGHTA and CDR2 is FQGNSA. Trimming cost V 1 base and J 2 bases, with 11 bases left between them. This CDR3 is CASSLGSGRQETQYF. As DNA, the CDR3 is TGTGCCAGCAGCTTAGGTTCGGGGCGGCAAGAGACCCAGTACTTC.

This chain links TRBV6-5 with TRBJ2-1; 7 nucleotides match TRBD1. This CDR3 region has 12 residues. The germline V gene has CDR1 MNHEY and CDR2 SVGAGI. Germline trimming cut 5 bases from V and 15 bases from J; bases unmatched to any gene: 10. The CDR3 DNA follows: TGTGCCAGCAGTGACCGACAGGGAATAGGGTTCTTC. As protein: CASSDRQGIGFF.

This rearrangement joins TRBV15 to TRBJ2-1; D is unresolved. This CDR3 region has 14 residues. Germline V gives CDR1 LNHNV, CDR2 YYDKDF (reference sequence). V lost 1 base, J lost 9 bases, and 13 bases lay in between. Here the CDR3 DNA reads TGTGCCACCAGCAGAGCTTACTCGCTGGGTGAGCAGTTCTTC. This encodes CATSRAYSLGEQFF.

The rearrangement uses TRBV27 and TRBJ2-1, with unresolved D. CDR1 and CDR2 from the germline V gene are MNHEY and SMNVEV (reference sequence). Trimming cost V 5 bases and J 5 bases, with 16 bases left between them. The CDR3 spans 15 residues. CDR3 nucleotides: TGTGCCAGCAGTATACAAGGTAGGGCCCACAATGAGCAGTTCTTC. The encoded protein is CASSIQGRAHNEQFF.

The V and J genes are TRBV6-5 and TRBJ2-6; D not resolved. Germline loops: CDR1 MNHEY, CDR2 SVGAGI. CDR3 length: 15 amino acids. V was cut by 2 bases and J by 0 bases, with 5 bases left in between. This CDR3 is CASSYDNSGANVLTF. CDR3 bases: TGTGCCAGCAGTTACGACAACTCTGGGGCCAACGTCCTGACTTTC.

A single count supports this clone. The rearrangement uses TRBV6-6 and TRBJ1-4; D gene ambiguous. Germline values: CDR1 MNHNY, CDR2 SVGAGI (reference sequence). The CDR3 is made up of 13 amino acids. With 8 bases removed from V and 5 bases from J, the gap between germline ends came to 12 bases. The CDR3 here is CASAGATNEKLFF. In DNA form, the CDR3 reads TGTGCCAGCGCTGGAGCGACCAATGAAAAACTGTTTTTT.

CDR3 sequence reads: CAITGVANYGYTF. CDR3 sequence (DNA): TGTGCCATCACGGGGGTGGCTAACTATGGCTACACCTTC. The V and J genes are TRBV10-3 and TRBJ1-2; possibly TRBD1 for D (5 bases). V lost 7 bases to trimming and J lost 0 bases, with 9 bases between them. Per germline, CDR1 ENHRY and CDR2 SYGVKD. This CDR3 is 13 amino acids long.

This clone has just one count. This chain connects TRBV18 to TRBJ2-5; maybe TRBD2 (6 bases). V was cut by 4 bases and J by 3 bases, with 12 bases left in between. The CDR3 contains 14 residues. The germline gives CDR1 KGHSH, CDR2 LQKENI. CDR3 DNA: TGTGCCAGCTCACGGGCCGGGGGAAAAGAGACCCAGTACTTC. It specifies CASSRAGGKETQYF.

A remark on this clone: At the DNA level, this CDR3 is encoded by other sequences in the same sample as well. V and J are TRBV7-2 and TRBJ1-2, with D hard to call. Trimming shortened V by 5 bases and J by 1 base, and 8 bases separated the two germline ends. CDR3 size: 13 residues. CDR1 and CDR2 from the germline V gene are SGHTA and FQGNSA. The CDR3 DNA is TGTGCCAGCAGCCCGGACCGTAACTATGGCTACACCTTC. It specifies CASSPDRNYGYTF.

The J gene is TRBJ1-5, the V gene TRBV7-8; 10 bases are shared with TRBD1. The J segment lost 6 bases and the V segment lost 5 bases, leaving 16 bases of the junction unmatched. The CDR3 is made up of 18 amino acids. Germline V gives CDR1 SGHVS, CDR2 FQNEAQ. CDR3 protein: CASSLGTGVYGSRQPQHF. Here the CDR3 DNA reads TGTGCCAGCAGCCTAGGGACAGGGGTTTACGGAAGTCGTCAGCCCCAGCATTTT.

J is TRBJ1-2 and V is TRBV19; TRBD1 is a possible D gene (6 bases). This CDR3 has 13 residues. V was cut by 8 bases and J by 0 bases, with 10 bases left in between. Germline V gene lookup returns CDR1 LNHDA and CDR2 SQIVND (reference sequence). In DNA, the CDR3 is TGTGCCAGTCTAGACAGGACTAACTATGGCTACACCTTC. Translated, it gives CASLDRTNYGYTF.

The genes are TRBV5-1 and TRBJ1-4, with D perhaps matching TRBD1 (5 bases). Per the germline V gene, CDR1 is SGHRS and CDR2 is YFSETQ. The CDR3 loop spans 14 amino acids. The V and J ends lost 5 bases and 5 bases respectively, with 13 bases between them. For the CDR3, the DNA is TGCGCCAGCAGGGGGACGCCTGGAAATGAAAAACTGTTTTTT. Its translation is CASRGTPGNEKLFF.

V is TRBV28 and J is TRBJ2-2; D is undetermined. There are 14 residues in the CDR3. CDR1 and CDR2 from the germline V gene are MDHEN and SYDVKM. V shed 4 bases and J shed 5 bases, with 11 bases lying between them. The CDR3, as DNA: TGTGCCAGCAGTTCCTACGGTAGGACCGGGGAGCTGTTTTTT. Translated, it gives CASSSYGRTGELFF. Combining the CDR3 with reference TRBV28 and TRBJ2-2 gives the whole variable domain DVKVTQSSRYLVKRTGEKVFLECVQDMDHENMFWYRQDPGLGLRLIYFSYDVKMKEKGDIPEGYSVSREKKERFSLILESASTNQTSMYLCASSSYGRTGELFFGEGSRLTVL.

The V call is TRBV7-9, the J call TRBJ2-2; no clear D. CDR3 length: 15 amino acids. Germline CDR1 reads SEHNR; CDR2 reads FQNEAQ (reference sequence). V lost 3 bases to trimming and J lost 1 base, with 9 bases between them. This CDR3 reads CASSLAGLNTGELFF. The CDR3 nucleotides are TGTGCCAGCAGCTTGGCTGGCTTGAACACCGGGGAGCTGTTTTTT.

The rearrangement joins TRBV10-3 to TRBJ2-3, with TRBD1 matching 9 bases. Trimming took 3 bases from V and 3 from J; bases not matched to a gene: 7. CDR1 ENHRY and CDR2 SYGVKD come from the germline V gene. The CDR3 spans 16 residues. The CDR3 region has the DNA TGTGCCATCAGTGAACCGGGACAGGGTGTGACAGATACGCAGTATTTT. This gives the protein CAISEPGQGVTDTQYF.

V gene TRBV10-1 combines with J gene TRBJ1-4, with D unclear. The CDR3 totals 14 residues. CDR1 WNHNN and CDR2 SYGVQD come from the germline V gene (reference sequence). Trimming cost V 3 bases and J 7 bases, with 12 bases left between them. The CDR3 spells CASSDPGHGEKLFF. The CDR3 DNA reads as TGCGCCAGCAGTGATCCTGGGCACGGTGAAAAACTGTTTTTT.

The chain links TRBV7-2 to TRBJ2-1; D assignment may be TRBD1 or TRBD2 (5 bases each). There are 14 residues in the CDR3. Trimming left V 8 bases short and J 6 bases short, with 17 bases between. Germline lookup yields CDR1 SGHTA and CDR2 FQGNSA. CDR3 sequence (DNA): TGTGCCAGCGGGGCGGGCAGCCTACTCAATGAGCAGTTCTTC. Translated: CASGAGSLLNEQFF. The entire variable domain, with the rest obtained from reference TRBV7-2 and TRBJ2-1, is as follows: GAGVSQSPSNKVTEKGKDVELRCDPISGHTALYWYRQSLGQGLEFLIYFQGNSAPDKSGLPSDRFSAERTGGSVSTLTIQRTQQEDSAVYLCASGAGSLLNEQFFGPGTRLTVL.

The chain uses TRBV5-1 and TRBJ2-7; 7 nucleotides match TRBD1. Unmatched junction bases numbered 6, after V lost 0 bases and J lost 3 bases. This CDR3 has 15 residues. Germline CDR1 SGHRS, CDR2 YFSETQ. The CDR3 loop reads CASSLAQGNLYEQYF. Here the CDR3 DNA reads TGCGCCAGCAGCTTGGCACAGGGGAACCTCTACGAGCAGTACTTC.

The rearrangement uses TRBV18 and TRBJ2-5, with 7 bases that match TRBD2. There are 13 residues in the CDR3. In germline, CDR1 is KGHSH, CDR2 LQKENI. Germline trimming cut 2 bases from V and 5 bases from J; bases unmatched to any gene: 2. CDR3 amino acids: CASSPEGGETQYF. The CDR3 nucleotides are TGTGCCAGCTCACCAGAGGGAGGGGAGACCCAGTACTTC.

The rearrangement uses TRBV7-2 and TRBJ2-1; 7 bases map to TRBD2. Trimming removed 1 base from V and 8 bases from J; junction bases left unmatched: 2. CDR1 is SGHTA, CDR2 FQGNSA, per germline. CDR3 length: 13 residues. CDR3 sequence reads: CASSLDGGDEQFF. The CDR3 DNA reads as TGTGCCAGCAGCTTAGATGGGGGGGATGAGCAGTTCTTC. Looking up the rest from reference TRBV7-2 and TRBJ2-1 gives the full variable domain: GAGVSQSPSNKVTEKGKDVELRCDPISGHTALYWYRQSLGQGLEFLIYFQGNSAPDKSGLPSDRFSAERTGGSVSTLTIQRTQQEDSAVYLCASSLDGGDEQFFGPGTRLTVL.

The DNA of the CDR3 is TGTGCCAGCTCAGCGACAGGGACCACAGATACGCAGTATTTT. Translating it yields CASSATGTTDTQYF. The chain uses TRBV18 and TRBJ2-3; TRBD1 matches 7 bases. There are 14 residues in the CDR3. J lost 2 bases, V lost 5 bases, and 4 bases had no gene match. In germline, CDR1 is KGHSH, CDR2 LQKENI.

This clone was counted once. V is TRBV18 and J is TRBJ2-7; 8 bases are shared with TRBD1. The J segment lost 7 bases and the V segment lost 3 bases, leaving 8 bases of the junction unmatched. Germline V CDR1 and CDR2: KGHSH, LQKENI. The CDR3 is 14 amino acids. CDR3 region: CASSPQGATSEQYF. The CDR3 DNA sequence: TGTGCCAGCTCACCCCAGGGGGCGACCTCAGAGCAGTACTTC.

The V and J genes are TRBV7-2 and TRBJ2-5, with TRBD2 matching 14 bases. The CDR3 covers 19 residues. V shed 5 bases and J 5 bases; nucleotides not matched to a gene: 16. CDR1 and CDR2 from the germline V gene are SGHTA and FQGNSA. In DNA, the CDR3 is TGTGCCAGCAGCACCCTGAGGGGACTAGCGGGGGACCTGCACGAGACCCAGTACTTC. As protein: CASSTLRGLAGDLHETQYF.